This T cell receptor (beta chain) originates from a study of regulatory T cells in long-lasting Graves disease. The CDR3 runs 14 residues. Trimming shortened V by 0 bases and J by 5 bases, and 11 bases separated the two germline ends. Germline values: CDR1 SGHTA, CDR2 FQGTGA. Broader study findings: Favored usage of TRBV28, TRBJ1-2 and TRBJ2-5 was recorded in persistent disease.

Noted time point: newly diagnosed GD, antithyroid drugs for less than 3 months. Following extraction of RNA from PBMCs, that RNA was used to make the TCR library. To make TCR beta libraries, researchers used iRepertoire HTBI primers and Arm-PCR of CDR3 regions. TCRdb passed the multiplex PCR reads through MiXCR, listing each CDR3 protein once. The table lists 500,000 to 700,000 distinct CDR3 sequences, around 17% of them singletons. This clonotype occurred many times. Its antigen is unknown. These data also formed part of another study, on T cells in Graves' hyperthyroidism and ophthalmopathy. Per that study: Used for diagnoses were clinical symptoms, serum thyroxine and TRAb, thyroid ultrasound and orbital computed tomography.

The source is a woman in her twenties or thirties with Graves disease. V usage is TRBV7-3 and J usage is TRBJ2-7; tentatively, D is TRBD1 or TRBD2 (6 bases each). The material was peripheral blood mononuclear cells (PBMCs), obtained at new diagnosis, from a patient treated with antithyroid drugs. CDR3 sequence reads: CASSLTRDTHEQYF. For the CDR3, the DNA is TGTGCCAGCAGCTTAACGCGGGACACCCACGAGCAGTACTTC.